These T cell receptor beta chains were read from a single sample in a study of T cells in Graves' hyperthyroidism and ophthalmopathy. TCRdb passed the multiplex PCR reads through MiXCR, listing each CDR3 protein once. Among a few hundred thousand distinct CDR3 sequences listed, over 15% were seen once. The sample taken for sequencing was blood. The receptors derive from a woman between 45 and 60 years old with Graves' hyperthyroidism. The CDR3 runs from the conserved cysteine through the conserved F or W. The order of the fields is J gene, V gene, clone size, D gene, CDR3 protein, CDR3 DNA. A D gene is named only where the DNA matches it firmly. A row's size may be missing; if present it is once, few, many or a size class.

TRBJ2-3 | TRBV9 | NA | TRBD2 | CASSGRLATDTQYF | TGTGCCAGCAGCGGACGACTAGCTACAGATACGCAGTATTTT
TRBJ1-2 | TRBV7-9 | few | TRBD1 | CASSSTGAANYGYTF | TGTGCCAGCAGCAGTACAGGGGCGGCTAACTATGGCTACACCTTC
TRBJ2-3 | TRBV20-1 | NA | TRBD2 | CSARKPGLSSSTDTQYF | TGCAGTGCTAGGAAACCGGGACTATCATCTAGCACAGATACGCAGTATTTT
TRBJ2-7 | TRBV3-1 | NA | TRBD2 | CASSKATSGASEQYF | TGTGCCAGCAGCAAAGCGACTAGCGGGGCAAGCGAGCAGTACTTC
TRBJ2-1 | TRBV20-1 | NA | TRBD2 | CSARDRRASGIVNEQFF | TGCAGTGCTAGAGATCGGCGGGCTAGCGGCATTGTGAATGAGCAGTTCTTC
TRBJ2-1 | TRBV24-1 | few | TRBD2 | CATSGGLARDEQFF | TGTGCCACCAGTGGCGGACTAGCTCGAGATGAGCAGTTCTTC
TRBJ2-3 | TRBV3-1 | many | TRBD2 | CASSQDQAGGPVDTQYF | TGTGCCAGCAGCCAAGATCAAGCGGGAGGGCCCGTAGATACGCAGTATTTT
TRBJ2-1 | TRBV20-1 | NA | TRBD1 | CSAGRGTGGLSGETQFF | TGCAGTGCTGGACGCGGGACAGGGGGTCTCTCGGGGGAGACCCAGTTCTTC
TRBJ2-7 | TRBV6-1 | few | TRBD1 | CASSVDRYEQYF | TGTGCCAGCAGTGTGGACAGGTACGAGCAGTACTTC
TRBJ1-2 | TRBV6-1 | NA | TRBD1 | CASSWDRGPFYGYTF | TGTGCCAGCAGTTGGGACAGGGGTCCCTTCTATGGCTACACCTTC
TRBJ1-1 | TRBV11-3 | many | TRBD1 | CASSEGQGSTEAFF | TGTGCCAGCAGCGAGGGACAGGGGTCCACTGAAGCTTTCTTT
TRBJ2-5 | TRBV19 | NA | NA | CASAGGQNGGETQYF | TGTGCCAGTGCTGGGGGGCAGAACGGAGGAGAGACCCAGTACTTC
TRBJ1-2 | TRBV12-3/TRBV12-4 | few | TRBD1 | CASSLAGTGAGYTF | TGTGCCAGCAGTCTAGCCGGGACAGGGGCCGGCTACACCTTC
TRBJ2-3 | TRBV5-1 | few | NA | CASTRWASGTDTQYF | TGCGCCAGCACCCGATGGGCTAGTGGCACAGATACGCAGTATTTT
TRBJ1-4 | TRBV13 | few | NA | CASSHKGSANEKLFF | TGTGCCAGCAGCCACAAGGGTTCGGCTAATGAAAAACTGTTTTTT
TRBJ1-2 | TRBV5-1 | NA | NA | CASSNGMEGVHGYTF | TGCGCCAGCAGCAATGGGATGGAGGGTGTGCATGGCTACACCTTC
TRBJ2-3 | TRBV7-9 | many | TRBD2 | CASSIPLAGGPPKLTDTQYF | TGTGCCAGCAGCATCCCCCTAGCGGGAGGGCCCCCCAAACTCACAGATACGCAGTATTTT
TRBJ2-7 | TRBV12-3/TRBV12-4 | many | TRBD2 | CASSLAALAGGPVLEEQYF | TGTGCCAGCAGTTTGGCGGCTCTAGCGGGAGGGCCTGTTTTGGAGGAGCAGTACTTC
TRBJ2-3 | TRBV27 | many | TRBD2 | CASSLWGGGADTQYF | TGTGCCAGCAGTTTATGGGGCGGGGGGGCAGATACGCAGTATTTT
TRBJ2-3 | TRBV10-3 | many | TRBD2 | CAISPSGATDTQYF | TGTGCCATCAGTCCTAGCGGGGCAACAGATACGCAGTATTTT
TRBJ1-1 | TRBV5-1 | few | NA | CASSLTTAVNTEAFF | TGCGCCAGCAGCTTAACGACGGCGGTGAACACTGAAGCTTTCTTT
TRBJ1-5 | TRBV5-6 | few | NA | CASSLGLGPPQHF | TGTGCCAGCAGCCTGGGACTAGGGCCGCCCCAGCATTTT
TRBJ1-2 | TRBV3-1 | many | NA | CASSPPGAESGYTF | TGTGCCAGCAGCCCCCCGGGAGCCGAATCCGGCTACACCTTC
TRBJ2-1 | TRBV12-5 | NA | TRBD1 | CASGLGTGTGPTDEQFF | TGTGCTAGTGGTTTAGGCACCGGGACAGGACCCACGGATGAGCAGTTCTTC
TRBJ1-2 | TRBV2 | many | NA | CASSENRDIYGYTF | TGTGCCAGCAGTGAAAACCGGGACATCTATGGCTACACCTTC
TRBJ1-2 | TRBV6-1 | many | TRBD1 | CASAGGGYGYTF | TGTGCCAGCGCAGGGGGCGGGTATGGCTACACCTTC
TRBJ2-5 | TRBV3-1 | many | NA | CASSQDLYAATQETQYF | TGTGCCAGCAGCCAAGATTTGTATGCGGCTACTCAAGAGACCCAGTACTTC
TRBJ2-1 | TRBV12-3/TRBV12-4 | NA | NA | CASSTSGGPVNEQFF | TGTGCCAGCAGTACCTCCGGAGGGCCTGTAAATGAGCAGTTCTTC
TRBJ2-1 | TRBV3-1 | many | NA | CASSPQLGAWYEQFF | TGTGCCAGCAGCCCACAGCTAGGGGCCTGGTATGAGCAGTTCTTC
TRBJ2-7 | TRBV3-1 | many | NA | CASSQEWRMESYEQYF | TGTGCCAGCAGCCAAGAATGGAGAATGGAGTCCTACGAGCAGTACTTC
TRBJ1-2 | TRBV2 | many | NA | CASSYREAHYGYTF | TGTGCCAGCAGTTACAGGGAGGCTCACTATGGCTACACCTTC
TRBJ2-1 | TRBV27 | few | TRBD1 | CASSSGTELDNEQFF | TGTGCCAGCAGTTCGGGGACAGAGTTGGACAATGAGCAGTTCTTC
TRBJ2-3 | TRBV29-1 | NA | NA | CSVEDHRYTQYF | TGCAGCGTTGAAGATCATCGGTATACGCAGTATTTT
TRBJ2-7 | TRBV6-1 | many | TRBD2 | CASRLAGRIVPREQYF | TGTGCCAGCAGACTAGCGGGCCGGATAGTCCCTCGGGAGCAGTACTTC
TRBJ1-5 | TRBV18 | NA | NA | CASSLTRDSNQPQHF | TGTGCCAGCTCATTAACCCGGGACAGCAATCAGCCCCAGCATTTT
TRBJ2-7 | TRBV12-3/TRBV12-4 | NA | NA | CASSLVTDLSYEQYF | TGTGCCAGCAGTTTAGTAACAGATCTATCCTACGAGCAGTACTTC
TRBJ1-2 | TRBV12-3/TRBV12-4 | NA | NA | CASRYNGQNYGYTF | TGTGCCAGCAGATACAACGGACAGAACTATGGCTACACCTTC
TRBJ1-5 | TRBV12-3/TRBV12-4 | few | NA | CASSSRARQPQHF | TGTGCCAGCAGTTCTCGAGCGAGGCAGCCCCAGCATTTT